Below, 21 T cell receptor beta chains from the same sample are listed, as sequenced in a study of OX40 agonist ivuxolimab in advanced cancers. Profiling relied on immunoSEQ multiplex PCR, and the TCRdb table lists in-frame clones only, not all of them. Of 25,000 to 40,000 clones in the sample, less than 85% were seen once. This specimen was CD4+ or CD8+ T cells sorted from blood, taken in a trial of the OX40 agonist ivuxolimab. These receptors all come from an adult with an advanced solid tumor such as melanoma, head and neck, liver or kidney cancer.

This sequence joins TRBV6-5 and TRBJ2-6, with D unclear. Germline CDR1 reads MNHEY; CDR2 reads SVGAGI. The CDR3 runs to 13 residues. The germline V and J ends were trimmed by 10 bases and 4 bases, with 11 bases remaining between them. Here the CDR3 reads CAIHSPGANVLTF. The DNA of the CDR3 is TGTGCCATCCATAGTCCCGGGGCCAACGTCCTGACTTTC.

This clone was seen just once. The V call is TRBV4-2, the J call TRBJ2-5, with D maybe TRBD1 (5 bases). The V and J ends lost 5 bases and 2 bases respectively, with 15 bases between them. This CDR3 is 15 amino acids long. Germline V lookup: CDR1 LGHNA, CDR2 YNFKEQ. CDR3 nucleotide sequence: TGTGCCAGCAGCTTCTTTCTAGGGGTTCAAGAGACCCAGTACTTC. Its translation is CASSFFLGVQETQYF.

This clone was seen ten or more times. The J gene is TRBJ2-7, the V gene TRBV6-1; perhaps TRBD2 as D (5 bases). The CDR3 runs to 13 residues. Trimming shortened V by 6 bases and J by 0 bases, and 9 bases separated the two germline ends. CDR1 is MNHNS and CDR2 is SASEGT in the germline V gene. The CDR3 nucleotides are TGTGCCAGCAGGACCGGGAACTCCTACGAGCAGTACTTC. Protein: CASRTGNSYEQYF.

The J gene is TRBJ2-3, the V gene TRBV30; D ambiguous. The V gene lost 2 bases and the J gene lost 6 bases, with 18 bases spanning the gap. Germline CDR1 reads GTSNPN; CDR2 reads SVGIG (reference sequence). This CDR3 is built from 15 residues. CDR3 DNA: TGTGCCTGGAGTCCACCCGAGACCCCCGTGGATACGCAGTATTTT. It yields the protein CAWSPPETPVDTQYF.

The chain links TRBV28 to TRBJ2-5; TRBD2 aligns across 15 bases. The germline V gene has CDR1 MDHEN and CDR2 SYDVKM. Trimming cost V 6 bases and J 5 bases; bases outside gene matches: 10. The CDR3 runs 17 residues. CDR3 sequence (DNA): TGTGCCAGCAGCTATGGGACTAGCGGGGGGCCTCGGGAGACCCAGTACTTC. Translating it yields CASSYGTSGGPRETQYF. Based on the CDR3 plus reference TRBV28 and TRBJ2-5, the full variable domain is DVKVTQSSRYLVKRTGEKVFLECVQDMDHENMFWYRQDPGLGLRLIYFSYDVKMKEKGDIPEGYSVSREKKERFSLILESASTNQTSMYLCASSYGTSGGPRETQYFGPGTRLLVL.

In this sample, this clone turned up once. The chain carries TRBV7-9 and TRBJ2-5; 10 positions agree with TRBD1. Germline lookup yields CDR1 SEHNR and CDR2 FQNEAQ (reference sequence). Trimming at V came to 5 bases and at J to 4 bases, leaving 4 bases not matched to a gene. The length of the CDR3 is 14 residues. Here the CDR3 DNA reads TGTGCCAGCAGCCGACAGGGGGCAGGAGAGACCCAGTACTTC. Protein product: CASSRQGAGETQYF.

For the CDR3, the DNA is TGTGCCAGCAGCCACAGACAGGCCAGCTCCTACGAGCAGTACTTC. Protein product: CASSHRQASSYEQYF. The V and J genes are TRBV4-2 and TRBJ2-7; tentative D call: TRBD1 (6 bases). This CDR3 region has 15 residues. Germline lookup yields CDR1 LGHNA and CDR2 YNFKEQ. Trimming took off 3 bases at V and 0 bases at J, with 12 bases between the two ends.

This clone is labeled medium-sized (0.01 to 0.1%). This chain connects TRBV15 to TRBJ2-7; 7 bases fit TRBD1. The length of the CDR3 is 14 residues. With V trimmed by 4 bases and J by 1 base, 4 bases remained unmatched. The germline V gene encodes CDR1 LNHNV and CDR2 YYDKDF (reference sequence). The CDR3 reads CATSTGTASYEQYF. The CDR3 nucleotides are TGTGCCACCAGCACCGGGACAGCGTCCTACGAGCAGTACTTC.

The V and J genes are TRBV13 and TRBJ2-2; D is unresolved. Germline CDR1 PRHDT, CDR2 FYEKMQ (reference sequence). The CDR3 loop spans 13 amino acids. Between the trimmed V and J ends, which lost 5 bases and 3 bases, there was a span of 7 bases. The CDR3 bases are TGTGCCAGCAGCCCTGGGTACACCGGGGAGCTGTTTTTT. Protein sequence: CASSPGYTGELFF.

Only one count was recorded for this clone. The rearrangement joins TRBV6-6 to TRBJ1-3; no reliable D call. CDR3 length: 15 amino acids. The germline V gene encodes CDR1 MNHNY and CDR2 SVGAGI (reference sequence). Trimming removed 2 bases at V and 4 bases at J, with 12 bases between. This CDR3 is CASSYNRVVGNTIYF. The CDR3 coding sequence is TGTGCCAGCAGTTACAATCGGGTTGTCGGAAACACCATATATTTT.

This clone was observed a single time. This chain links TRBV5-1 with TRBJ2-2, with unresolved D. Germline CDR1 SGHRS, CDR2 YFSETQ. The CDR3 is made up of 12 amino acids. Trimming pared 2 bases from V and 2 bases from J, leaving 1 base between. For the CDR3, the DNA is TGCGCCAGCAGCTTAAACACCGGGGAGCTGTTTTTT. It specifies CASSLNTGELFF.

As concerns this clone: The junction departs from the called germline gene at one end, perhaps through a read error. As DNA, the CDR3 is TGCGCCGGCAGCCAAGCTGGGACTAGCGCTCAGACCCAGTACTTC. Translation gives CAGSQAGTSAQTQYF. The rearrangement links TRBV4-3 to TRBJ2-5; 10 nucleotides align to TRBD2. The CDR3 extends over 15 amino acids. Germline lookup yields CDR1 LGHNA and CDR2 YSLEER.

This sequence joins TRBV29-1 and TRBJ2-7, with TRBD2 matching 8 bases. The CDR3 runs to 14 residues. The V segment lost 2 bases and the J segment 1 base; nucleotides outside the gene matches: 4. Germline V gives CDR1 SQVTM, CDR2 ANQGSEA. The CDR3 bases are TGCAGCGTTGAAAGGTCGGGGGGGTCCTACGAGCAGTACTTC. It specifies CSVERSGGSYEQYF.

This clone was observed a single time. This sequence joins TRBV5-5 and TRBJ2-2; D is ambiguous. The length of the CDR3 is 16 residues. Per the germline V gene, CDR1 is SGHKS and CDR2 is YYEKEE (reference sequence). V gave up 4 bases and J gave up 0 bases, with 13 bases separating them. The CDR3 protein is CASSPLGHANTGELFF. The CDR3 coding sequence is TGTGCCAGCAGCCCCCTCGGGCACGCGAACACCGGGGAGCTGTTTTTT.

The rearrangement links TRBV27 to TRBJ2-7; TRBD1 is a possible D gene (5 bases). The V end was cut by 2 bases, the J end by 6 bases, with 11 bases between. The CDR3 covers 13 residues. Per the germline V gene, CDR1 is MNHEY and CDR2 is SMNVEV (reference sequence). CDR3 in amino acids: CASSLGRGSEQYF. For the CDR3, the DNA is TGTGCCAGCAGTTTAGGAAGGGGCAGCGAGCAGTACTTC.

The rearrangement uses TRBV7-9 and TRBJ2-1; possibly TRBD1 for D (5 bases). Germline CDR1 reads SEHNR; CDR2 reads FQNEAQ (reference sequence). Trimming left V 2 bases short and J 9 bases short, with 20 bases between. CDR3 length: 16 amino acids. This CDR3 reads CASSLIAGFLRPEQFF. For the CDR3, the DNA is TGTGCCAGCAGCTTAATCGCAGGGTTCCTGCGGCCTGAGCAGTTCTTC.

This chain connects TRBV11-2 to TRBJ2-7, with D possibly TRBD2 on 6 matching bases. CDR1 and CDR2 from the germline V gene are SGHAT and FQNNGV. V was clipped by 1 base and J by 5 bases, with 9 bases between them. The CDR3 spans 13 residues. CDR3 residues: CASSLGGVNEQYF. In DNA form, the CDR3 reads TGTGCCAGCAGCTTAGGGGGGGTTAACGAGCAGTACTTC.

V and J are TRBV6-5 and TRBJ2-1; tentative D call: TRBD2 (5 bases). This CDR3 has 14 residues. Trimming took off 2 bases at V and 7 bases at J, with 12 bases between the two ends. Germline V gene data show CDR1 as MNHEY and CDR2 as SVGAGI. The CDR3 DNA reads as TGTGCCAGCAGTTACATTACATCGGGGAATGAGCAGTTCTTC. Encoded protein: CASSYITSGNEQFF.

The chain carries TRBV4-3 and TRBJ2-1, with D tentatively TRBD1 (5 bases). Germline CDR1 is LGHNA and CDR2 is YSLEER. Trimming pared 0 bases from V and 2 bases from J, leaving 8 bases between. The CDR3 is made up of 15 amino acids. The CDR3 here is CASSQEGLPYNEQFF. The CDR3 nucleotides are TGCGCCAGCAGCCAAGAGGGGCTGCCCTACAATGAGCAGTTCTTC.

The V call is TRBV4-1, the J call TRBJ1-1; 10 bases agree with TRBD1. The V gene end was trimmed by 0 bases and the J gene end by 0 bases; junction bases not matched to a gene: 10. This CDR3 is 19 amino acids long. Germline CDR1 reads MGHRA; CDR2 reads YSYEKL. The CDR3 spells CASSQDPGQGGYMNTEAFF. CDR3 in DNA: TGCGCCAGCAGCCAAGATCCCGGACAGGGGGGATACATGAACACTGAAGCTTTCTTT.

The chain carries TRBV27 and TRBJ2-2, with 9 bases aligning to TRBD2. Germline-derived CDR1 and CDR2 are MNHEY and SMNVEV (reference sequence). There are 16 residues in the CDR3. Unmatched junction bases numbered 12, after V lost 6 bases and J lost 7 bases. For the CDR3, the DNA is TGTGCCAGCAGCCTTGGCGGGGGGGCCGTAGGCGGGGAGCTGTTTTTT. Protein product: CASSLGGGAVGGELFF.